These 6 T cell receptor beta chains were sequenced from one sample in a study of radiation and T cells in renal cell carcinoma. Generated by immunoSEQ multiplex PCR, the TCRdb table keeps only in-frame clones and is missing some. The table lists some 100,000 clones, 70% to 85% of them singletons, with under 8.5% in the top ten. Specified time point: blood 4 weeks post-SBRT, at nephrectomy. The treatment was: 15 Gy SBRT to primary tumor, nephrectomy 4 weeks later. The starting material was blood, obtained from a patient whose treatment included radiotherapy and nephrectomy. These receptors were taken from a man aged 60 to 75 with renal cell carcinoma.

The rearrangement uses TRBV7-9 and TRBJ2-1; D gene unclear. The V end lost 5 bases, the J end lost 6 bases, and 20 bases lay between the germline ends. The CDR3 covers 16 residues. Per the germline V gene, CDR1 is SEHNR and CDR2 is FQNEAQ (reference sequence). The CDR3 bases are TGTGCCAGCAGCAACCAGCGTGGAGAGACGGGCAATGAGCAGTTCTTC. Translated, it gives CASSNQRGETGNEQFF.

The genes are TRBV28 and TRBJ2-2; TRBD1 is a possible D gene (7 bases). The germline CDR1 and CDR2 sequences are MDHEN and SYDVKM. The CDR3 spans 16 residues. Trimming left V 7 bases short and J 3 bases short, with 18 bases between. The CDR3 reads CASIRGGGMDTGELFF. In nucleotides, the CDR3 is TGTGCCAGCATTCGAGGAGGGGGCATGGACACCGGGGAGCTGTTTTTT.

The CDR3 DNA follows: TGTGCCAGCAGTTTATTTTCTGGGGCCTACGAGCAGTACTTC. Translated, it gives CASSLFSGAYEQYF. The J gene is TRBJ2-7, the V gene TRBV27; D gene uncertain. The CDR3 has 14 residues. CDR1 is MNHEY and CDR2 is SMNVEV in the germline V gene (reference sequence). Trimming shortened V by 1 base and J by 2 bases, and 9 bases separated the two germline ends.

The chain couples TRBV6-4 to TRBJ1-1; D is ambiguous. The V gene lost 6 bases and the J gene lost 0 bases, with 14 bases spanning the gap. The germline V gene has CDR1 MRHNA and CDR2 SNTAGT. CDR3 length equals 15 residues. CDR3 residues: CASRAEDGLNTEAFF. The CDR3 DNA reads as TGTGCCAGCAGAGCTGAGGACGGTTTGAACACTGAAGCTTTCTTT.

The CDR3 coding sequence is TGTGCCAGCAGTTACTCAAGGGGCGCCTACAATGAGCAGTTCTTC. Translation gives CASSYSRGAYNEQFF. This chain connects TRBV6-6 to TRBJ2-1, with D possibly being TRBD1 (5 bases). There are 15 residues in the CDR3. Germline CDR1 reads MNHNY; CDR2 reads SVGAGI (reference sequence). V was trimmed by 0 bases and J by 2 bases, leaving 8 bases between them.

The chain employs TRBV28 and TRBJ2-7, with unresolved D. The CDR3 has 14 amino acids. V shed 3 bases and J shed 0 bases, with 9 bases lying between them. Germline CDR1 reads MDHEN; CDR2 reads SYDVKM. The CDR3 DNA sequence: TGTGCCAGCAGTTTGAGGTCCTACTCCTACGAGCAGTACTTC. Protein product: CASSLRSYSYEQYF.